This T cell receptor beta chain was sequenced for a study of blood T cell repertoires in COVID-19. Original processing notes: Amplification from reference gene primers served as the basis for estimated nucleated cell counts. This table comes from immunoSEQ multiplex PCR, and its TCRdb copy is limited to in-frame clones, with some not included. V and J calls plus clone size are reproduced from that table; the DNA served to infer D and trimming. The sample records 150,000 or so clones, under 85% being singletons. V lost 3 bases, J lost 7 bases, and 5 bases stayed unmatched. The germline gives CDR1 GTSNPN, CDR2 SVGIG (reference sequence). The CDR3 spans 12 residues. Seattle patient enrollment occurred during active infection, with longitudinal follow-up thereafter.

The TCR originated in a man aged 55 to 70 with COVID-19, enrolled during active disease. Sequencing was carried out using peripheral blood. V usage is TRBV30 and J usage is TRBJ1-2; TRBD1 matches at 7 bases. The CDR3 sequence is CAWRVQGSGYTF. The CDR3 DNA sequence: TGTGCCTGGAGAGTACAGGGGTCTGGCTACACCTTC.